The next 10 T cell receptor beta chains were all read from a single sample in a study of liver allograft versus peripheral blood T cells. Across the whole study: The study compared liver allograft T cell receptor repertoires against peripheral blood repertoires of liver transplant recipients.

TCRdb re-analysed the reads in MiXCR, keeping a single row per CDR3 protein. The sample gives 4,000 or so distinct CDR3 sequences, 11% to 15% of which show up once; approximately 10% is in the top ten. These receptor sequences come from a human patient who had a liver transplant. Some of these T cells may belong to the graft donor.

By share, this clonotype ranks as medium-sized. This chain links TRBV19 with TRBJ2-1; D perhaps matches TRBD1 (6 bases). CDR1 is LNHDA, CDR2 SQIVND, per germline (reference sequence). This CDR3 region has 15 residues. Trimming pared 1 base from V and 2 bases from J, leaving 9 bases between. As DNA, the CDR3 is TGTGCCAGTAGTATAGTAGGGGACACCTACAATGAGCAGTTCTTC. Translation gives CASSIVGDTYNEQFF. The complete variable domain, with remaining parts taken from reference TRBV19 and TRBJ2-1, reads DGGITQSPKYLFRKEGQNVTLSCEQNLNHDAMYWYRQDPGQGLRLIYYSQIVNDFQKGDIAEGYSVSREKKESFPLTVTSAQKNPTAFYLCASSIVGDTYNEQFFGPGTRLTVL.

In this sample, this clonotype is medium-sized (0.01 to 0.1%). The chain recombines TRBV19 with TRBJ1-6, with 8 bases identical to TRBD1. V dropped 4 bases and J dropped 8; count of bases not matched to a gene: 10. The CDR3 has 16 amino acids. Germline V lookup: CDR1 LNHDA, CDR2 SQIVND (reference sequence). The CDR3 nucleotides read TGTGCCAGTAGTACCCGACGACAGGGGTTAGATTCACCCCTCCACTTT. Amino acid sequence: CASSTRRQGLDSPLHF.

This clonotype was seen at least ten times. The chain has TRBV12-3 or TRBV12-4 and TRBJ2-7, with TRBD2 matching 12 bases. V dropped 3 bases and J dropped 6; count of bases not matched to a gene: 3. There are 14 residues in the CDR3. The CDR3 reads CASSFLAGGSEQYF. CDR3 nucleotide sequence: TGTGCCAGCAGTTTCCTAGCGGGAGGGTCCGAGCAGTACTTC.

By share, this clonotype ranks as medium-sized (0.01 to 0.1%). V is TRBV7-2 and J is TRBJ2-7; 7 positions agree with TRBD2. Trimming cost V 1 base and J 2 bases; bases outside gene matches: 2. The length of the CDR3 is 14 residues. CDR1 and CDR2 from the germline V gene are SGHTA and FQGNSA. The CDR3, as DNA: TGTGCCAGCAGCTTAGGAGCGGGACCCTACGAGCAGTACTTC. Protein product: CASSLGAGPYEQYF.

This clonotype was detected ten times or more. This sequence joins TRBV20-1 and TRBJ1-1; D ambiguous. Germline values: CDR1 DFQATT, CDR2 SNEGSKA (reference sequence). Trimming took 0 bases from V and 1 from J, leaving 6 bases between them. The CDR3 contains 13 residues. CDR3 in DNA: TGCAGTGCTAGAGAACCCAGGAACACTGAAGCTTTCTTT. Its protein product is CSAREPRNTEAFF.

By its share, this clonotype is medium-sized (0.01 to 0.1%). The J gene is TRBJ1-1, the V gene TRBV19; weak D call: TRBD1 (6 bases). CDR1 and CDR2 (germline): LNHDA, SQIVND (reference sequence). V was shortened by 8 bases and J by 4 bases, with 14 bases between the two germline ends. This CDR3 spans 13 amino acids. CDR3 nucleotides: TGTGCCAGTGCAGGGGCGTGGGGCACTGAAGCTTTCTTT. It translates to CASAGAWGTEAFF.

By share of the sample, this clonotype is medium-sized (0.01 to 0.1%). This chain connects TRBV19 to TRBJ2-7; 7 bases line up with TRBD2. CDR3 size: 14 residues. Germline loops: CDR1 LNHDA, CDR2 SQIVND (reference sequence). With V trimmed by 5 bases and J by 6 bases, 10 bases remained unmatched. The CDR3: CASSHRDYGAEQYF. The CDR3 bases are TGTGCCAGTAGTCACCGGGACTACGGTGCCGAGCAGTACTTC. Using reference TRBV19 and TRBJ2-7 for the parts outside the CDR3, the full variable domain is DGGITQSPKYLFRKEGQNVTLSCEQNLNHDAMYWYRQDPGQGLRLIYYSQIVNDFQKGDIAEGYSVSREKKESFPLTVTSAQKNPTAFYLCASSHRDYGAEQYFGPGTRLTVT.

By sample fraction, this clonotype is medium-sized. The V gene is TRBV6-1, the J gene TRBJ2-7; 10 nucleotides line up with TRBD2. The junction had 13 bases not matched to a gene; V was cut back by 8 bases and J by 6 bases. There are 15 residues in the CDR3. The germline V gene has CDR1 MNHNS and CDR2 SASEGT. CDR3 in DNA: TGTGCCAGCGGGACTAGCGACACCCCGGGGCTCGAGCAGTACTTC. Amino acids: CASGTSDTPGLEQYF.

Notes on this clonotype: A read error may explain this, as a much larger clone is one base away. This CDR3 is CASSIGGRNNEQFF. Written as DNA, the CDR3 is TGTGCCAGTAGTATCGGGGGGCGGAACAATGAGCAGTTCTTC. The genes are TRBV19 and TRBJ2-1, with D tentatively TRBD2 (7 bases). Germline lookup yields CDR1 LNHDA and CDR2 SQIVND (reference sequence). V lost 3 bases and J lost 5, with 11 bases in between. This CDR3 comprises 14 residues.

In its sample, this clonotype ranks as medium-sized. The chain joins TRBV5-5 to TRBJ1-3; the D is unclear. Trimming removed 2 bases at V and 1 base at J, with 13 bases between. The CDR3 runs 16 residues. The V gene's germline CDR1 is SGHKS and CDR2 YYEKEE (reference sequence). The DNA of the CDR3 is TGTGCCAGCAGCTTTGTCTGGCTAAGATCTGGAAACACCATATATTTT. It translates to CASSFVWLRSGNTIYF.